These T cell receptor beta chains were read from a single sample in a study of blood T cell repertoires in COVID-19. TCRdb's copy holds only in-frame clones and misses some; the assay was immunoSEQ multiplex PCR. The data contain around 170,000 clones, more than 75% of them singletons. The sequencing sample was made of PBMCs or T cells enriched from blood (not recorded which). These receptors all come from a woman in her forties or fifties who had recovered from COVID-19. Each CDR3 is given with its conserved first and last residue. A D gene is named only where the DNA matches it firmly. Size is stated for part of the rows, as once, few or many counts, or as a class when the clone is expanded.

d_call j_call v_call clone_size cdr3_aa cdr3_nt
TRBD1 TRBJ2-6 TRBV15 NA CATSRADRGLTGANVLTF TGTGCCACCAGCAGAGCCGACAGGGGGCTAACGGGGGCCAACGTCCTGACTTTC
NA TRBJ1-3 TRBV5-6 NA CASSLLSSGNTIYF TGTGCCAGCAGCTTGCTCAGCTCTGGAAACACCATATATTTT
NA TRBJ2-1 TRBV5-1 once CASSLGPAEGHNEQFF TGCGCCAGCAGCTTGGGACCGGCGGAGGGGCACAATGAGCAGTTCTTC
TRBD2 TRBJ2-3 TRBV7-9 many CASSLTSGTDTQYF TGTGCCAGCAGCTTAACTAGCGGCACAGATACGCAGTATTTT
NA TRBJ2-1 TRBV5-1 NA CASSRQPAAGNEQFF TGCGCCAGCAGCCGTCAGCCAGCCGCGGGCAATGAGCAGTTCTTC
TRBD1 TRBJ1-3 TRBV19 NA CASSLRTGAAGRSGNTIYF TGTGCCAGTAGCCTCCGGACAGGCGCGGCGGGGCGCTCTGGAAACACCATATATTTT
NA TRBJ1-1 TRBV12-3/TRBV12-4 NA CATATGQGSEAFF TGTGCCACCGCGACCGGGCAGGGGTCTGAAGCTTTCTTT
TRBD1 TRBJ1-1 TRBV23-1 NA CASSQSSRPGQPNTEAFF TGCGCCAGCAGTCAATCGTCCCGACCGGGACAGCCGAACACTGAAGCTTTCTTT
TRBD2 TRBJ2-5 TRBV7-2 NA CASSWGGNQETQYF TGTGCCAGCAGCTGGGGGGGGAACCAAGAGACCCAGTACTTC
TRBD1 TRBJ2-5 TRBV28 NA CASSFGTGGHRFSQETQYF TGTGCCAGCAGTTTTGGGACAGGGGGGCACAGATTCTCCCAAGAGACCCAGTACTTC
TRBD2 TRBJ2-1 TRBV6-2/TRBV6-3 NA CASSLREWDEQFF TGTGCCAGCAGTTTGCGGGAGTGGGATGAGCAGTTCTTC
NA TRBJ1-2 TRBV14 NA CASSLSGTSYGYTF TGTGCCAGCAGCCTATCCGGGACATCTTATGGCTACACCTTC
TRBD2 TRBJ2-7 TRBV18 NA CASSPSGSYEQYF TGTGCCAGCTCACCAAGCGGGAGCTACGAGCAGTACTTC
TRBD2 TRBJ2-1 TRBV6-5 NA CASSYSRLAGTHEQFF TGTGCCAGCAGTTACTCCCGACTAGCCGGGACCCATGAGCAGTTCTTC
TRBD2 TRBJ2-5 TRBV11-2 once CASSSLRGGKETQYF TGTGCCAGCAGCTCCCTGCGGGGAGGGAAAGAGACCCAGTACTTC
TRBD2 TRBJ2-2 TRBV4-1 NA CASSQDRLAGGGTGELFF TGCGCCAGCAGCCAAGACAGACTAGCGGGAGGGGGAACCGGGGAGCTGTTTTTT
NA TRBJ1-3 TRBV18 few CASSPASGVSGNTIYF TGTGCCAGCTCACCAGCTTCGGGGGTCTCTGGAAACACCATATATTTT
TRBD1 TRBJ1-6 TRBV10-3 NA CAISRQGPDSPLHF TGTGCCATCAGTCGACAGGGCCCGGATTCACCCCTCCACTTT
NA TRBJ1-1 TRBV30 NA CAWSNRVTEAFF TGTGCCTGGAGTAACAGGGTTACTGAAGCTTTCTTT
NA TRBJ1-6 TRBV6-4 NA CASSDGQDNSPLHF TGTGCCAGCAGTGACGGGCAGGATAATTCACCCCTCCACTTT
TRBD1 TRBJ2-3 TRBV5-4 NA CASSLAGTGIRDTQYF TGTGCCAGCAGCTTGGCAGGGACAGGGATTAGGGATACGCAGTATTTT
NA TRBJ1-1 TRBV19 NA CASSTGPYTEAFF TGTGCCAGTAGCACAGGACCATACACTGAAGCTTTCTTT
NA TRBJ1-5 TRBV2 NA CASGRQGNQPQHF TGTGCCAGCGGTAGACAGGGCAATCAGCCCCAGCATTTT
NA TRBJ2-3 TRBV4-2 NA CASSQERLTDTQYF TGTGCCAGCAGCCAAGAAAGACTCACAGATACGCAGTATTTT
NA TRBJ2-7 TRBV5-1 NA CASSPGTVATYEQYF TGCGCCAGCAGCCCCGGTACGGTAGCCACCTACGAGCAGTACTTC
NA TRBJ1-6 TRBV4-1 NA CASSQVEDSPLHF TGCGCCAGCAGCCAAGTGGAGGATTCACCCCTCCACTTT
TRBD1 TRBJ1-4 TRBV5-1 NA CASSWTGGNEKLFF TGCGCCAGCAGCTGGACAGGGGGGAATGAAAAACTGTTTTTT
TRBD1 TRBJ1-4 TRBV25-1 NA CASSEHRTGVNEKLFF TGTGCCAGCAGTGAACATAGGACAGGGGTGAATGAAAAACTGTTTTTT
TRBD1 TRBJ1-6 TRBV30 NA CAWGERTGGSSPLHF TGTGCCTGGGGTGAAAGGACAGGCGGTAGTTCACCCCTCCACTTT
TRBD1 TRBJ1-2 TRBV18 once CASSPPGRDSTNYGYTF TGTGCCAGCTCACCCCCAGGAAGGGACAGCACTAACTATGGCTACACCTTC
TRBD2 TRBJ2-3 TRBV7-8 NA CASSPRTSGNMVDTQYF TGTGCCAGCAGCCCCAGGACTAGCGGGAATATGGTAGATACGCAGTATTTT
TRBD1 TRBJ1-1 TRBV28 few CASGQGGRNDEAFF TGTGCCAGCGGACAGGGAGGACGCAACGACGAAGCTTTCTTT
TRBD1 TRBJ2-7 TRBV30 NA CAWSHYRGYPYEQYF TGTGCCTGGAGTCACTACAGGGGATACCCTTACGAGCAGTACTTC
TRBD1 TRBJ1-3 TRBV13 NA CASSARGTGGNTIYF TGTGCCAGCAGCGCCCGCGGGACAGGGGGAAACACCATATATTTT
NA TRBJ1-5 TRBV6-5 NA CASSMGGAYNQPQHF TGTGCCAGCAGTATGGGGGGTGCATACAATCAGCCCCAGCATTTT
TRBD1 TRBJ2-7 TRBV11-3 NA CASSYGTEVYEQYF TGTGCCAGCAGCTACGGGACAGAGGTCTACGAGCAGTACTTC
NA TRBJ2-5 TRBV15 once CATSRDRPSSETQYF TGTGCCACCAGCAGAGACAGGCCCAGCTCGGAGACCCAGTACTTC
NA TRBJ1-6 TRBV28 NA CASRTLLGNSPLHF TGTGCCAGCAGAACCCTTCTGGGCAATTCACCCCTCCACTTT
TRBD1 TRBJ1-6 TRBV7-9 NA CASSRGTGNPYNSPLHF TGTGCCAGCAGCCGCGGGACAGGGAATCCCTATAATTCACCCCTCCACTTT
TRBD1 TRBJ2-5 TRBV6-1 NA CASSERGQGWQETQYF TGTGCCAGCAGTGAAAGGGGACAGGGCTGGCAAGAGACCCAGTACTTC
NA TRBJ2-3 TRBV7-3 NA CASSTGSGADTQYF TGTGCCAGCAGCACCGGGAGTGGGGCAGATACGCAGTATTTT
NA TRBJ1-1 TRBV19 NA CASNGGGRLDTEAFF TGTGCCAGTAATGGCGGGGGGCGGCTGGACACTGAAGCTTTCTTT
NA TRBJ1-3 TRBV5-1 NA CASRPGTSNSGNTIYF TGCGCCAGCAGGCCCGGGACATCAAACTCTGGAAACACCATATATTTT
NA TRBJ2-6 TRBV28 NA CASSLTVLGGGSSGANVLTF TGTGCCAGCAGTTTAACGGTGCTGGGAGGGGGGAGCTCTGGGGCCAACGTCCTGACTTTC